The rows below give T cell receptor beta chains drawn from one sample of a study of cytomegalovirus exposure and HLA in healthy donors. Using immunoSEQ multiplex PCR, the repertoire was profiled, and TCRdb retains in-frame clones only, with some absent. The sample is made up of about 40,000 clones, and the top ten hold more than 8% of it. Sequenced input: PBMCs. Every receptor here comes from a man aged 35-49 years in good health and CMV-seropositive. CDR3s include the opening cysteine and the closing phenylalanine or tryptophan. A D gene is named only where the DNA matches it firmly.

J: TRBJ1-4; V: TRBV2; D: -; CDR3: CASSRQENEKLFF; DNA: TGTGCCAGCAGTAGACAGGAGAATGAAAAACTGTTTTTT
J: TRBJ2-7; V: TRBV5-8; D: -; CDR3: CASGTRGSSYEQYF; DNA: TGTGCCAGCGGAACCAGGGGAAGCTCCTACGAGCAGTACTTC
J: TRBJ2-3; V: TRBV5-6; D: TRBD1; CDR3: CASSIPQGGSTDTQYF; DNA: TGTGCCAGCAGCATTCCACAGGGGGGAAGCACAGATACGCAGTATTTT
J: TRBJ2-7; V: TRBV9; D: -; CDR3: CASPQQGPYEQYF; DNA: TGTGCCAGCCCTCAACAGGGTCCCTACGAGCAGTACTTC
J: TRBJ2-1; V: TRBV6-1; D: TRBD1; CDR3: CASEGTAGYNEQFF; DNA: TGTGCCAGCGAGGGGACAGCCGGCTACAATGAGCAGTTCTTC
J: TRBJ1-3; V: TRBV6-5; D: -; CDR3: CASINDSGNTIYF; DNA: TGTGCCAGCATTAACGACTCGGGAAACACCATATATTTT
J: TRBJ1-2; V: TRBV25-1; D: -; CDR3: CASSWAGNYGYTF; DNA: TGTGCCAGTTCTTGGGCAGGGAACTATGGCTACACCTTC
J: TRBJ2-1; V: TRBV4-2; D: -; CDR3: CASSQDLLGGEQFF; DNA: TGTGCCAGCAGCCAGGATCTCCTAGGAGGCGAGCAGTTCTTC
J: TRBJ1-3; V: TRBV6-6; D: -; CDR3: CASSYGSGSGNTIYF; DNA: TGTGCCAGCAGTTACGGGTCAGGCTCTGGAAACACCATATATTTT
J: TRBJ1-1; V: TRBV7-8; D: -; CDR3: CASSLTGTPNTEAFF; DNA: TGTGCCAGCAGCTTGACCGGGACACCTAACACTGAAGCTTTCTTT
J: TRBJ2-2; V: TRBV9; D: -; CDR3: CASSPRGLTEELFF; DNA: TGTGCCAGCAGCCCGCGAGGACTAACGGAGGAGCTGTTTTTT
J: TRBJ2-7; V: TRBV5-1; D: TRBD2; CDR3: CASKTSGSVSYEQYF; DNA: TGCGCCAGCAAAACTAGCGGGAGCGTATCCTACGAGCAGTACTTC
J: TRBJ1-4; V: TRBV18; D: TRBD1; CDR3: CASSPFFAGTGAATNEKLFF; DNA: TGTGCCAGCTCACCATTTTTTGCGGGGACAGGGGCGGCAACTAATGAAAAACTGTTTTTT
J: TRBJ2-7; V: TRBV19; D: TRBD1; CDR3: CASTPGQSTYEQYF; DNA: TGTGCCAGTACCCCGGGACAGTCCACCTACGAGCAGTACTTC
J: TRBJ2-5; V: TRBV2; D: -; CDR3: CASSPGSRETQYF; DNA: TGTGCCAGCAGCCCGGGGTCCCGGGAGACCCAGTACTTC
J: TRBJ1-2; V: TRBV19; D: -; CDR3: CASSIDHPGSPDGYTF; DNA: TGTGCCAGTAGTATAGATCATCCAGGTTCGCCAGATGGCTACACCTTC
J: TRBJ2-3; V: TRBV5-1; D: TRBD1; CDR3: CASGTGYNRDTQYF; DNA: TGCGCCAGCGGGACAGGGTATAATCGGGATACGCAGTATTTT
J: TRBJ1-1; V: TRBV5-1; D: TRBD1; CDR3: CASSTGDMNTEAFF; DNA: TGCGCCAGCAGCACAGGGGATATGAACACTGAAGCTTTCTTT
J: TRBJ2-5; V: TRBV19; D: TRBD1; CDR3: CASSRGGTGGLETQYF; DNA: TGTGCCAGTAGTAGGGGGGGGACAGGGGGCTTGGAGACCCAGTACTTC
J: TRBJ2-1; V: TRBV25-1; D: -; CDR3: CASTPRDRGSYNEQFF; DNA: TGTGCCAGCACACCCCGGGATAGAGGATCCTACAATGAGCAGTTCTTC
J: TRBJ2-3; V: TRBV29-1; D: TRBD2; CDR3: CSTTREGGTDTQYF; DNA: TGCAGCACAACCCGGGAGGGAGGCACAGATACGCAGTATTTT
J: TRBJ1-4; V: TRBV6-6; D: -; CDR3: CASRLYPDLDNEKLFF; DNA: TGTGCCAGCAGACTCTACCCTGATCTCGATAATGAAAAACTGTTTTTT
J: TRBJ2-7; V: TRBV7-8; D: TRBD2; CDR3: CASSLAGGPNGKGYF; DNA: TGTGCCAGCAGCTTAGCGGGAGGGCCTAATGGGAAGGGGTACTTC
J: TRBJ2-5; V: TRBV7-8; D: -; CDR3: CASSPDRFSQETQYF; DNA: TGTGCCAGCAGCCCAGACAGGTTCAGTCAAGAGACCCAGTACTTC